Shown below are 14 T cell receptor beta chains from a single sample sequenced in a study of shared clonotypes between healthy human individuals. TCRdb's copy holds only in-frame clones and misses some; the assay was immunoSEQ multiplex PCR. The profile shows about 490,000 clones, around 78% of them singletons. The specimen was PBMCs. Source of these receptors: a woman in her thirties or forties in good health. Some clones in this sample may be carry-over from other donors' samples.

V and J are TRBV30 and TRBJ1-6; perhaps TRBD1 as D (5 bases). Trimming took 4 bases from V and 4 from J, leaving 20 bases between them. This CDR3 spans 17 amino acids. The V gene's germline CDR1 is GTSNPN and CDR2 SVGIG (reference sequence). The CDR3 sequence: CAWTLRARALYNSPLHF. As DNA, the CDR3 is TGTGCCTGGACTCTGCGGGCCAGGGCCCTTTATAATTCACCCCTCCACTTT.

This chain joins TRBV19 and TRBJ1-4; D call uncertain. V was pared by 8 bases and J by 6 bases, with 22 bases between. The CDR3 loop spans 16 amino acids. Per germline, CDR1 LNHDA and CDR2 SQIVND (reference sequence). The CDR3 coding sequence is TGTGCCAGTCAAGAATCCCGGGCGGCCGTCCATGAAAAACTGTTTTTT. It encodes CASQESRAAVHEKLFF.

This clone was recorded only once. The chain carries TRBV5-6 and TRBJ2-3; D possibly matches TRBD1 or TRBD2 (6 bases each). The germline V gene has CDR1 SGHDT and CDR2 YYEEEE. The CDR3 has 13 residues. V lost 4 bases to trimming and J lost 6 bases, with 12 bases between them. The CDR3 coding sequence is TGTGCCAGCAGCGTTTCGGGGGCCGATACGCAGTATTTT. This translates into CASSVSGADTQYF.

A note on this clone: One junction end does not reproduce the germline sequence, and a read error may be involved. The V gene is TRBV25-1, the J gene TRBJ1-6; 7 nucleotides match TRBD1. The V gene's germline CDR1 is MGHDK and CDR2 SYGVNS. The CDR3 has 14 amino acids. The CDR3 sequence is CASSQTGYNLPLHF. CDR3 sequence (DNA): TGTGCCAGCAGCCAGACAGGGTATAATTTACCCCTCCACTTT.

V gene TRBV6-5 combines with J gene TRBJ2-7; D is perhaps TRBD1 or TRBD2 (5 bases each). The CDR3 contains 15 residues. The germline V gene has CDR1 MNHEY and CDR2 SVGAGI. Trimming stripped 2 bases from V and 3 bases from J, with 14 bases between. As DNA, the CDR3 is TGTGCCAGCAGTTACACCGGAGGTAGGGGCTACGAGCAGTACTTC. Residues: CASSYTGGRGYEQYF.

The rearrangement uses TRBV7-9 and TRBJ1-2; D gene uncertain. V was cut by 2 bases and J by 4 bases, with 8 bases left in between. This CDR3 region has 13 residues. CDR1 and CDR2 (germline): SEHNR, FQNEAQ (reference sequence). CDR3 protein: CASSLSTVYGYTF. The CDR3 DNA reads TGTGCCAGCAGCTTAAGCACCGTCTATGGCTACACCTTC. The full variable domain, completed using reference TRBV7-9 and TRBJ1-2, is DTGVSQNPRHKITKRGQNVTFRCDPISEHNRLYWYRQTLGQGPEFLTYFQNEAQLEKSRLLSDRFSAERPKGSFSTLEIQRTEQGDSAMYLCASSLSTVYGYTFGSGTRLTVV.

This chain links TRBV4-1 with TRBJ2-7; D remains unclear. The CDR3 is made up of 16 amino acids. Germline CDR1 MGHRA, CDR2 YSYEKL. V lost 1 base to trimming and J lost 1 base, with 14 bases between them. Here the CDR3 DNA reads TGCGCCAGCAGCCAAGTCGGAGTCAGGTCATCCTACGAGCAGTACTTC. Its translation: CASSQVGVRSSYEQYF.

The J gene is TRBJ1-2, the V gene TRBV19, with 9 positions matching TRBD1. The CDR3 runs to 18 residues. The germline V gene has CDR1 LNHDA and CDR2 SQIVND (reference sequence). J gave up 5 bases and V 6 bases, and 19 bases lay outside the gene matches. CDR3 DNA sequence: TGTGCCAGTAGACCCCGACAGGGGGTGCCCAAATCAAAATATGGCTACACCTTC. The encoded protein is CASRPRQGVPKSKYGYTF.

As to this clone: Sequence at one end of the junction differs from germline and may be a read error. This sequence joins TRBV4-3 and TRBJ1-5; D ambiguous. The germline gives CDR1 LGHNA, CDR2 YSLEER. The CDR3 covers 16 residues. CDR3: CASSQDPPGSNRPQHF. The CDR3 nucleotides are TGCGCCAGCAGCCAAGATCCCCCGGGAAGCAATCGGCCCCAGCATTTT.

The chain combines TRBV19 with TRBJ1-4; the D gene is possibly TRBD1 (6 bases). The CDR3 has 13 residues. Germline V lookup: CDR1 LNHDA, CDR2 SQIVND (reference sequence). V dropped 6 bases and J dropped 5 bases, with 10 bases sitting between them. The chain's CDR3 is CASRLGTNEKLFF. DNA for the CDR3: TGTGCCAGTAGGCTGGGGACAAATGAAAAACTGTTTTTT.

This CDR3 is CAWNQWGSGQPQHF. CDR3 DNA: TGTGCCTGGAATCAATGGGGTTCGGGGCAGCCCCAGCATTTT. The gene calls are TRBV30 and TRBJ1-5; no definite D call. V dropped 4 bases and J dropped 7 bases, with 17 bases sitting between them. This CDR3 spans 14 amino acids. The germline V gene encodes CDR1 GTSNPN and CDR2 SVGIG (reference sequence).

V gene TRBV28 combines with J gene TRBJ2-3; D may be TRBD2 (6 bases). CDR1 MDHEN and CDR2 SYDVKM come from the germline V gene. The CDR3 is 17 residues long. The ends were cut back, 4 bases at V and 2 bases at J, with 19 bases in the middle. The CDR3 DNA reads TGTGCCAGCAGTTGGGATCCCGGAGGGTGGGACACAGATACGCAGTATTTT. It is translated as CASSWDPGGWDTDTQYF.

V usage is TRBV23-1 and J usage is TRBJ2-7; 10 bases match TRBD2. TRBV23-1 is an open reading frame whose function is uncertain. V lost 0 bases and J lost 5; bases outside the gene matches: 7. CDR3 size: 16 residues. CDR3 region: CASSQSKASGSNEQYF. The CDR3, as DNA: TGCGCCAGCAGTCAATCGAAGGCTAGCGGGAGTAACGAGCAGTACTTC.

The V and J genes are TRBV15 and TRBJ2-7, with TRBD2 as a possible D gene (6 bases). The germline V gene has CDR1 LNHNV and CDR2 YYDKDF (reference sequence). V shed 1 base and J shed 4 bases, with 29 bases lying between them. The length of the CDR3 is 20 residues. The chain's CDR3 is CATSRAGGGMGTHLRYEQYF. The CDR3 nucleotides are TGTGCCACCAGCAGAGCGGGCGGAGGGATGGGGACTCACCTAAGGTACGAGCAGTACTTC.